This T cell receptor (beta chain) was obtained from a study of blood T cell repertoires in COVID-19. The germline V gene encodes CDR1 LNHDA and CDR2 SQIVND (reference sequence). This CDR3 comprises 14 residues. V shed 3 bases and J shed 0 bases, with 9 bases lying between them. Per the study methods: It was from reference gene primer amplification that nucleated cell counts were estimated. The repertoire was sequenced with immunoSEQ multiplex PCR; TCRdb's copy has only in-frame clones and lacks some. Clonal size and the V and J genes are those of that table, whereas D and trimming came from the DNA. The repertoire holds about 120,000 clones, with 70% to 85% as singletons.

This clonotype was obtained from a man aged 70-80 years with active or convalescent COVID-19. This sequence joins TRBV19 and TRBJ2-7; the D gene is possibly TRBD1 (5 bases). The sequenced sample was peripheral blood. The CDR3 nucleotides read TGTGCCAGTAGTATGATGGACATCTCCTACGAGCAGTACTTC. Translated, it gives CASSMMDISYEQYF. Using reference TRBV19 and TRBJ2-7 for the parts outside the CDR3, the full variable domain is DGGITQSPKYLFRKEGQNVTLSCEQNLNHDAMYWYRQDPGQGLRLIYYSQIVNDFQKGDIAEGYSVSREKKESFPLTVTSAQKNPTAFYLCASSMMDISYEQYFGPGTRLTVT.